This T cell receptor beta chain was obtained from a study of B cell selection in AIRE deficiency. Conventional CD4 T cells were sorted as CD4+CD127+ cells. Controls came from healthy donors unrelated to patients. Only one count was recorded for this clone. The target antigen is unknown. This CDR3 is built from 17 residues. Germline loops: CDR1 LNHDA, CDR2 SQIVND (reference sequence). Trimming at V came to 3 bases and at J to 1 base, leaving 8 bases not matched to a gene. Clones were read by immunoSEQ multiplex PCR, and TCRdb kept only the in-frame ones, dropping some. The sample has about 25,000 clones, roughly 96% seen once. Findings of the study overall: Of 3,000 to 4,500 shared Treg TCRbeta sequences, about 32% were healthy-only, around 9.3% patient-only. Shared Treg sequences had shorter CDR3s, biased toward rearrangements with few non-templated insertions. Healthy Tconv contained 35% to 45% of shared healthy Treg sequences; only TCRbeta sequenced.

This receptor was identified in a human donor in good health. This chain links TRBV19 with TRBJ2-5; 10 bases are shared with TRBD2. Sequenced sample: CD4+CD127+ conventional T cells sorted from PBMCs. CDR3 DNA: TGTGCCAGTAGTATTTCCTTACTAGCGGGGATCCAAGAGACCCAGTACTTC. It yields the protein CASSISLLAGIQETQYF. Full variable domain (missing parts from reference TRBV19 and TRBJ2-5): DGGITQSPKYLFRKEGQNVTLSCEQNLNHDAMYWYRQDPGQGLRLIYYSQIVNDFQKGDIAEGYSVSREKKESFPLTVTSAQKNPTAFYLCASSISLLAGIQETQYFGPGTRLLVL.